This T cell receptor (beta chain) was recovered during a study of metastatic and nonmetastatic thyroid tumors. Study as a whole: Malignant and benign thyroid patients had repertoires compared in peripheral blood and tumor or nodule tissue.

Methods used by the authors: It was from CDR3 differences across clinicopathological groups that a distant-metastasis classifier for papillary thyroid cancer was built. Through MiXCR, TCRdb re-clonotyped the PCR reads. Here the V and J calls rest on TCRdb's processing, not on the authors' analysis. There are roughly 33,000 clones in the sample; roughly a sixth occur only once, and around 12% lies in the top ten. No treatment had been given to any patient before thyroid surgery. Study results and limitations: Across blood and tumor, TCR beta diversity in malignant thyroid tumors was reportedly significantly higher than in benign nodules.

The CDR3 totals 13 residues. Looked up from germline, CDR1 is MDHEN and CDR2 is SYDVKM. The ends were cut back, 2 bases at V and 3 bases at J, with 5 bases in the middle. In its sample, this clone was seen many times. Its matching antigen is unknown. The rearrangement uses TRBV28 and TRBJ1-5; D gene ambiguous. This clonotype was sampled from a male donor with papillary thyroid cancer or a benign thyroid nodule (not recorded which). Some clones in this sample may be carry-over from other donors' samples. The source material was blood. The CDR3 loop reads CASSLDNNQPQHF. The CDR3 nucleotides are TGTGCCAGCAGTTTAGATAACAATCAGCCCCAGCATTTT. Variable domain in full (rest from reference TRBV28 and TRBJ1-5): DVKVTQSSRYLVKRTGEKVFLECVQDMDHENMFWYRQDPGLGLRLIYFSYDVKMKEKGDIPEGYSVSREKKERFSLILESASTNQTSMYLCASSLDNNQPQHFGDGTRLSIL.